Listed below are T cell receptor beta chains from one sample, sequenced in a study of T-cell reconstitution after alpha-beta-depleted transplantation in children. TCRdb passed the PCR reads through MiXCR, listing each CDR3 protein once. This table holds fewer than 550,000 distinct CDR3 sequences, 9.5% to 13% found once. The specimen comprised PBMCs from the stem cell graft donor, sampled from the stem cell graft. These receptors were collected from a human donor who donated a stem cell graft to a child with acute myeloid leukemia. CDR3s include the opening cysteine and the closing phenylalanine or tryptophan. The order of the fields is clone size, D gene, V gene, J gene, CDR3 protein, CDR3 DNA. D genes are given only for firm matches. A row's size may be missing; if present it is once, few, many or a size class.

size: few
D: .
V: TRBV9
J: TRBJ2-1
CDR3: CASSEGGASYNEQFF
DNA: TGTGCCAGCAGCGAGGGGGGGGCTTCCTACAATGAGCAGTTCTTC

size: few
D: .
V: TRBV7-8
J: TRBJ2-5
CDR3: CASSLTGRGQETQYF
DNA: TGTGCCAGCAGCCTTACGGGACGGGGTCAAGAGACCCAGTACTTC

size: many
D: .
V: TRBV11-2
J: TRBJ2-3
CDR3: CASSLDWGGTDTQYF
DNA: TGTGCCAGCAGCTTAGACTGGGGGGGCACAGATACGCAGTATTTT

size: few
D: .
V: TRBV20-1
J: TRBJ1-1
CDR3: CSAREGVRDTEAFF
DNA: TGCAGTGCTAGAGAGGGTGTCAGGGACACTGAAGCTTTCTTT

size: .
D: TRBD1
V: TRBV12-3/TRBV12-4
J: TRBJ2-5
CDR3: CASRDGSRGETQYF
DNA: TGTGCCAGCAGGGACGGAAGCAGGGGGGAGACCCAGTACTTC

size: many
D: TRBD1
V: TRBV7-2
J: TRBJ1-2
CDR3: CASSLGLWDSNYGYTF
DNA: TGTGCCAGCAGCTTAGGTCTTTGGGACAGTAACTATGGCTACACCTTC

size: few
D: .
V: TRBV29-1
J: TRBJ1-2
CDR3: CSVLPGVNYGYTF
DNA: TGCAGCGTTCTTCCGGGGGTTAACTATGGCTACACCTTC

size: many
D: .
V: TRBV10-3
J: TRBJ2-5
CDR3: CAISEPPQETQYF
DNA: TGTGCCATCAGTGAGCCTCCTCAAGAGACCCAGTACTTC

size: .
D: .
V: TRBV20-1
J: TRBJ1-3
CDR3: CSARVRAGNTIYF
DNA: TGCAGTGCTAGGGTCCGGGCTGGAAACACCATATATTTT

size: .
D: TRBD1
V: TRBV29-1
J: TRBJ1-1
CDR3: CSVGGTGEIGAFF
DNA: TGCAGCGTTGGGGGTACAGGGGAGATCGGAGCTTTCTTT

size: once
D: .
V: TRBV6-1
J: TRBJ1-5
CDR3: CASSAPVVGNQPQHF
DNA: TGTGCCAGCAGTGCCCCGGTAGTCGGCAATCAGCCCCAGCATTTT

size: many
D: .
V: TRBV20-1
J: TRBJ2-1
CDR3: CSAMSPAEQFF
DNA: TGCAGTGCTATGAGTCCGGCGGAGCAGTTCTTC

size: .
D: .
V: TRBV6-1
J: TRBJ1-2
CDR3: CASTGGGRSAGGYTF
DNA: TGTGCCAGCACGGGCGGAGGAAGGTCTGCGGGGGGCTACACCTTC

size: few
D: .
V: TRBV7-9
J: TRBJ1-3
CDR3: CASSLASVENTIYF
DNA: TGTGCCAGCAGCCTTGCTAGTGTCGAAAACACCATATATTTT

size: few
D: .
V: TRBV14
J: TRBJ1-4
CDR3: CASSRGIGEKLFF
DNA: TGTGCCAGCAGTCGGGGGATTGGCGAAAAACTGTTTTTT

size: few
D: TRBD1
V: TRBV5-5
J: TRBJ2-4
CDR3: CASARGRAGDIQYF
DNA: TGTGCCAGCGCCAGGGGGCGAGCCGGGGACATTCAGTACTTC

size: .
D: .
V: TRBV20-1
J: TRBJ2-5
CDR3: CSASAETQYF
DNA: TGCAGTGCTAGCGCGGAGACCCAGTACTTC

size: .
D: TRBD1
V: TRBV4-1
J: TRBJ2-7
CDR3: CASSQTTGTGGYEQYF
DNA: TGCGCCAGCAGCCAAACGACCGGGACAGGGGGGTACGAGCAGTACTTC

size: .
D: .
V: TRBV7-2
J: TRBJ2-3
CDR3: CASGTPGLGTDTQYF
DNA: TGTGCCAGCGGTACCCCGGGATTAGGCACAGATACGCAGTATTTT

size: .
D: .
V: TRBV11-2
J: TRBJ2-3
CDR3: CASSLDSVRDTQYF
DNA: TGTGCCAGCAGCTTAGACTCAGTGCGGGATACGCAGTATTTT